A selection of T cell receptor beta chains follows, all from one sample in a study of CD8+ T cells in alopecia areata. Produced via immunoSEQ multiplex PCR; TCRdb's table is partial and in-frame only. The data contain some 120,000 clones, approximately 53% of them seen just once; the ten biggest clones take up 3.5% to 5%. This sample comprised CD4+ T cells sorted from blood, obtained at week 0. All receptors come from a human donor with alopecia areata. Both conserved end residues are trimmed from each CDR3. Each record gives: J gene, V gene, D gene, CDR3 protein. D genes are given only for firm matches.

TRBJ2-3	TRBV7-2	TRBD2	ASSQPLAGGQDTQY
TRBJ2-5	TRBV7-7	TRBD2	ASSLDPSGEETQY
TRBJ2-7	TRBV5-1	.	ASSLAPRQSYEQY
TRBJ2-3	TRBV7-9	.	ASRGDSSSTDTQY
TRBJ2-3	TRBV19	.	ASSISSDTQY
TRBJ2-7	TRBV4-2	TRBD1	ASSQDHRGEQY
TRBJ1-2	TRBV2	.	ASSVWGSGYT
TRBJ1-2	TRBV7-2	TRBD1	ASSLGDRSQGYT
TRBJ2-7	TRBV5-1	.	ASSLVGSGSSYEQY
TRBJ2-1	TRBV4-3	TRBD2	ASSQDFGGSFYNEQF
TRBJ2-6	TRBV18	.	ASSPRAVPGANVLT
TRBJ2-1	TRBV18	.	ASSPESSYNEQF
TRBJ2-3	TRBV5-1	.	ASSLEGGTDTQY
TRBJ2-3	TRBV7-3	TRBD2	ASSSSGGADTQY
TRBJ1-1	TRBV6-6	TRBD1	ASSLSRDRERTEAF
TRBJ2-4	TRBV9	.	ASSAHGALAKNIQY
TRBJ2-2	TRBV7-3	.	ASSPPGTGELF
TRBJ2-5	TRBV2	TRBD1	ASSRAWDREETQY
TRBJ1-2	TRBV14	TRBD1	ASSQAGTGTHGYT
TRBJ2-4	TRBV5-4	TRBD1	ASSTGTDQNIQY
TRBJ1-1	TRBV7-8	.	ASSRTVEAF
TRBJ1-2	TRBV29-1	.	SAGDGYT